A selection of T cell receptor beta chains follows, all from one sample in a study of T cell changes during pregnancy in multiple sclerosis. Using immunoSEQ multiplex PCR, the repertoire was profiled, and TCRdb retains in-frame clones only, with some absent. The sample holds more than 65,000 clones, roughly 92% seen once. The input for sequencing was CD4+ T cells from peripheral blood mononuclear cells, taken before pregnancy. These receptors were taken from a female donor with multiple sclerosis, enrolled in a pregnancy study. The CDR3 runs from the conserved cysteine through the conserved F or W. Each record gives: D gene, J gene, V gene, clone size, CDR3 protein, CDR3 DNA. D genes are given only for firm matches. Rows may omit the clone size; those that give it use once, few, many or a size class.

>.|TRBJ2-1|TRBV7-9|.
CASSRDSTYNEQFF
TGTGCCAGCAGTAGGGACTCGACTTACAATGAGCAGTTCTTC
>.|TRBJ1-1|TRBV2|once
CASSVRGGVNTEAFF
TGTGCCAGCAGTGTAAGAGGAGGAGTGAACACTGAAGCTTTCTTT
>.|TRBJ2-7|TRBV28|.
CASSSQVPYEQYF
TGTGCCAGCAGCTCACAGGTCCCCTACGAGCAGTACTTC
>TRBD1|TRBJ1-2|TRBV30|once
CAWNPGGYGYTF
TGTGCCTGGAATCCAGGGGGCTATGGCTACACCTTC
>TRBD1|TRBJ1-5|TRBV7-9|.
CASSFGTGVNQPQHF
TGTGCCAGCAGCTTCGGGACAGGGGTCAATCAGCCCCAGCATTTT
>TRBD2|TRBJ2-2|TRBV2|.
CASRRLAGLGELFF
TGTGCCAGCAGAAGACTAGCGGGGCTCGGGGAGCTGTTTTTT
>TRBD1|TRBJ2-7|TRBV5-1|.
CASSFPGQGSYEQYF
TGCGCCAGCAGCTTCCCGGGACAGGGTTCCTACGAGCAGTACTTC
>.|TRBJ2-1|TRBV5-4|.
CASSLAGGHSKGNNEQFF
TGTGCCAGCAGCTTGGCCGGGGGTCACTCCAAAGGGAACAATGAGCAGTTCTTC
>.|TRBJ1-5|TRBV27|once
CASSFGGARQPQHF
TGTGCCAGCAGTTTCGGGGGGGCTCGGCAGCCCCAGCATTTT
>TRBD2|TRBJ2-1|TRBV30|.
CAWSVLYGIGLAGPSNSYNEQFF
TGTGCCTGGAGTGTACTATATGGGATCGGACTAGCGGGACCGTCGAATTCCTACAATGAGCAGTTCTTC
>.|TRBJ2-7|TRBV5-1|.
CASSLGGGGTYEQYF
TGCGCCAGCAGCTTGGGTGGGGGAGGAACCTACGAGCAGTACTTC
>.|TRBJ2-7|TRBV6-6|.
CASSIENRYEQYF
TGTGCCAGCAGTATAGAGAATCGGTACGAGCAGTACTTC
>TRBD1|TRBJ2-7|TRBV27|.
CASSYRQGVDEQYF
TGTGCCAGCAGTTATAGACAGGGCGTCGACGAGCAGTACTTC
>TRBD2|TRBJ2-3|TRBV6-5|.
CASSYVAGGTRQYF
TGTGCCAGCAGTTACGTAGCGGGGGGGACCCGGCAGTATTTT
>.|TRBJ2-1|TRBV11-2|.
CASSRTWRDTQFF
TGTGCCAGCAGCCGTACCTGGCGCGACACTCAGTTCTTC
>TRBD2|TRBJ2-1|TRBV13|.
CASSPGLAGGLSSYNEQFF
TGTGCCAGCAGCCCCGGACTAGCGGGGGGGCTCAGCTCCTACAATGAGCAGTTCTTC
>.|TRBJ1-4|TRBV7-2|.
CASSPWDTGLEKLFF
TGTGCCAGCAGCCCATGGGACACAGGGTTAGAAAAACTGTTTTTT
>TRBD2|TRBJ2-7|TRBV2|once
CASSRPLAGSVEQYF
TGTGCCAGCAGCCGGCCACTAGCGGGTTCGGTCGAGCAGTACTTC
>.|TRBJ1-1|TRBV6-1|.
CASRKTDMNTEAFF
TGTGCCAGCCGTAAGACAGACATGAACACTGAAGCTTTCTTT
>TRBD2|TRBJ2-7|TRBV28|.
CASRKVVAGGWYF
TGTGCCAGCAGAAAGGTAGTAGCGGGAGGGTGGTACTTC
>.|TRBJ2-6|TRBV9|.
CASSAELRTSGANVLTF
TGTGCCAGCAGCGCCGAACTACGGACTTCTGGGGCCAACGTCCTGACTTTC
>.|TRBJ1-1|TRBV5-1|.
CASSRSIRDTEAFF
TGCGCCAGCAGCCGCTCAATCCGGGATACGGAAGCTTTCTTT
>.|TRBJ1-1|TRBV19|once
CASSFLLRIRDTPEAFF
TGTGCCAGTAGTTTTCTCCTCCGTATCAGGGACACCCCTGAAGCTTTCTTT
>.|TRBJ1-1|TRBV29-1|few
CSVDRFNTEAFF
TGCAGCGTCGACAGGTTCAACACTGAAGCTTTCTTT
>.|TRBJ2-3|TRBV5-1|.
CASSLDGGASTDTQYF
TGCGCCAGCAGCTTGGACGGCGGGGCTAGCACAGATACGCAGTATTTT
>.|TRBJ2-2|TRBV6-1|.
CASSAQAGNTGELFF
TGTGCCAGCAGTGCCCAGGCAGGGAACACCGGGGAGCTGTTTTTT
>TRBD1|TRBJ1-1|TRBV6-5|once
CASSRPSGTGTEAFF
TGTGCCAGCAGTCGCCCCTCCGGGACAGGTACTGAAGCTTTCTTT
>TRBD1|TRBJ1-4|TRBV9|.
CASSARTGGNEKLFF
TGTGCCAGCAGCGCCCGCACAGGGGGTAATGAAAAACTGTTTTTT
>TRBD2|TRBJ2-1|TRBV6-6|.
CASSPGGGARSYEQFF
TGTGCCAGCAGCCCTGGCGGGGGGGCTAGGTCTTATGAGCAGTTCTTC
>.|TRBJ1-2|TRBV5-6|.
CASSLGARPLNYGYTF
TGTGCCAGCAGCTTGGGGGCCAGGCCTCTCAACTATGGCTACACCTTC
>.|TRBJ2-3|TRBV5-1|.
CASSLMRGASTDTQYF
TGCGCCAGCAGCTTGATGCGGGGAGCTAGCACAGATACGCAGTATTTT
>TRBD1|TRBJ1-2|TRBV5-4|.
CASSLGGQGYYGYTF
TGTGCCAGCAGCTTGGGCGGACAGGGATACTATGGCTACACCTTC
>TRBD2|TRBJ2-1|TRBV7-3|.
CASSQLAGVGNEQFF
TGTGCCAGCAGCCAACTAGCGGGAGTAGGCAATGAGCAGTTCTTC
>TRBD2|TRBJ2-1|TRBV4-1|.
CASSQDTLAGAYEQFF
TGCGCCAGCAGCCAAGATACTCTAGCGGGAGCATATGAGCAGTTCTTC
>TRBD1|TRBJ1-1|TRBV2|few
CASSGQGNTEAFF
TGTGCCAGCAGTGGACAGGGGAACACTGAAGCTTTCTTT
>TRBD2|TRBJ2-7|TRBV28|.
CASKGGRAHEQYF
TGTGCCAGCAAGGGCGGGAGGGCCCACGAGCAGTACTTC
>.|TRBJ1-5|TRBV2|.
CASSEWRNQPQHF
TGTGCCAGCAGTGAGTGGCGCAATCAGCCCCAGCATTTT
>TRBD1|TRBJ1-2|TRBV19|.
CASTPGQGWPLYGYTF
TGTGCCAGTACTCCGGGACAGGGGTGGCCCTTGTATGGCTACACCTTC
>TRBD1|TRBJ2-2|TRBV5-4|.
CASSYRTGDTGELFF
TGTGCCAGCAGCTACCGGACAGGTGACACCGGGGAGCTGTTTTTT
>TRBD1|TRBJ2-7|TRBV30|once
CAWSGDRGVLYEQYF
TGTGCCTGGAGTGGGGACAGGGGAGTTTTATACGAGCAGTACTTC
>.|TRBJ1-4|TRBV18|.
CASSRDAATNEKLFF
TGTGCCAGCTCTCGGGATGCGGCAACTAATGAAAAACTGTTTTTT
>TRBD2|TRBJ2-7|TRBV2|.
CASSEGTSGLYEQYF
TGTGCCAGCAGTGAAGGGACTAGCGGGCTTTACGAGCAGTACTTC
>.|TRBJ2-7|TRBV7-2|.
CASSLGRESYEQYF
TGTGCCAGCAGCTTAGGCAGGGAAAGCTACGAGCAGTACTTC
>TRBD1|TRBJ2-5|TRBV2|.
CASSRNQGAEETQYF
TGTGCCAGCAGCCGAAATCAGGGGGCTGAAGAGACCCAGTACTTC
>TRBD1|TRBJ1-1|TRBV2|once
CASSRTGVNTEAFF
TGTGCCAGCAGTAGGACAGGGGTGAACACTGAAGCTTTCTTT
>TRBD1|TRBJ2-3|TRBV10-3|.
CASTGNTDTQYF
TGTGCTTCGACAGGGAACACAGATACGCAGTATTTT
>.|TRBJ2-5|TRBV9|.
CASSVDVSQETQYF
TGTGCCAGCAGCGTAGATGTCAGCCAAGAGACCCAGTACTTC
>TRBD1|TRBJ1-2|TRBV5-5|.
CASSLTGDYGYTF
TGTGCCAGCAGCTTGACAGGGGACTATGGCTACACCTTC
>.|TRBJ2-3|TRBV6-6|.
CASSYSQALNTDTQYF
TGTGCCAGCAGTTACTCTCAGGCCCTGAACACAGATACGCAGTATTTT
>TRBD1|TRBJ2-5|TRBV19|.
CASRTGQQETQYF
TGTGCCAGTAGAACGGGACAGCAGGAGACCCAGTACTTC
>.|TRBJ1-4|TRBV18|.
CASSRNPGTNEKLFF
TGTGCCAGCTCACGTAACCCCGGGACTAATGAAAAACTGTTTTTT
>TRBD2|TRBJ2-7|TRBV28|.
CASSFRSGRPYEQYF
TGTGCCAGCAGTTTTAGGAGCGGGAGGCCCTACGAGCAGTACTTC
>TRBD2|TRBJ2-3|TRBV7-3|.
CASSLQAGGPTDTQYF
TGTGCCAGCAGCTTACAGGCGGGGGGACCCACAGATACGCAGTATTTT
>.|TRBJ1-6|TRBV6-6|once
CASSEPNSPLHF
TGTGCCAGCAGCGAGCCAAATTCACCCCTCCACTTT
>TRBD1|TRBJ1-4|TRBV2|.
CASSVGTANEKLFF
TGTGCCAGCAGTGTAGGGACAGCTAATGAAAAACTGTTTTTT
>.|TRBJ2-1|TRBV6-5|.
CASSYLSGLSYNEQFF
TGTGCCAGCAGTTACTTGAGCGGGCTTTCCTACAATGAGCAGTTCTTC